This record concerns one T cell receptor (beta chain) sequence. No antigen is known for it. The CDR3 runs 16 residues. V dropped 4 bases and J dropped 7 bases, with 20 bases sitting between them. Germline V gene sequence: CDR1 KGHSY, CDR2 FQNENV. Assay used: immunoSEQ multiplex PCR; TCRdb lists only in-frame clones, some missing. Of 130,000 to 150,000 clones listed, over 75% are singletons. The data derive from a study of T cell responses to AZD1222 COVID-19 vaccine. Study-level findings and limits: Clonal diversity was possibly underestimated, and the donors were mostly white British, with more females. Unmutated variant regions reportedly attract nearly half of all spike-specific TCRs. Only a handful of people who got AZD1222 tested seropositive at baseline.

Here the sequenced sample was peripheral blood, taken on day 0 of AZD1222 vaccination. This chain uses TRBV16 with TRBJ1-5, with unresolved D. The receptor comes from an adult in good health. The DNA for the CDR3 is TGTGCCAGCAGCCTTCGCTTCATTGAGGGAAGGCAGCCCCAGCATTTT. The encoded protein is CASSLRFIEGRQPQHF.